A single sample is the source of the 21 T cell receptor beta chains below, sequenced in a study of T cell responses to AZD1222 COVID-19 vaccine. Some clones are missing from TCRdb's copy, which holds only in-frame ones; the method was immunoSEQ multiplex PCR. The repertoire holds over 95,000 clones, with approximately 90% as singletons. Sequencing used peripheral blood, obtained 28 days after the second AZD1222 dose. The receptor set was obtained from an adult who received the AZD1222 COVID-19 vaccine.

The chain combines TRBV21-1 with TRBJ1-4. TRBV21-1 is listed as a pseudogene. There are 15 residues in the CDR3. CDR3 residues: CASSCLGTGNEKLFF. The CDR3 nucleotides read TGTGCCAGCAGTTGCCTCGGGACGGGGAATGAAAAACTGTTTTTT.

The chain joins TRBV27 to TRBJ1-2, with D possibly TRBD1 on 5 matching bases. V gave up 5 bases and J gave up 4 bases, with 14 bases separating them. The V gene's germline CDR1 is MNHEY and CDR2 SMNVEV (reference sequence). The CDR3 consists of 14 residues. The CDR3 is CASSLGGNLYGYTF. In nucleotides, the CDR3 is TGTGCCAGCAGTCTCGGGGGGAACCTCTATGGCTACACCTTC.

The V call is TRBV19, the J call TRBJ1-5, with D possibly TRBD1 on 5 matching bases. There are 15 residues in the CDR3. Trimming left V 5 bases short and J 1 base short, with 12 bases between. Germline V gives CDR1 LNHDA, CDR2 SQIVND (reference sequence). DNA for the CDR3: TGTGCCAGTAGTGGGGGGGGAGGGAGCAATCAGCCCCAGCATTTT. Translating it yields CASSGGGGSNQPQHF.

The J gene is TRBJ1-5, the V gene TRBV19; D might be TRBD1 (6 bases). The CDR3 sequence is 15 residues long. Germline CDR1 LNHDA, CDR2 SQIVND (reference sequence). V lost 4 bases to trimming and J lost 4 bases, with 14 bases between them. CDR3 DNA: TGTGCCAGTAGTAAGGGTGGGACACAAAATCAGCCCCAGCATTTT. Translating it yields CASSKGGTQNQPQHF.

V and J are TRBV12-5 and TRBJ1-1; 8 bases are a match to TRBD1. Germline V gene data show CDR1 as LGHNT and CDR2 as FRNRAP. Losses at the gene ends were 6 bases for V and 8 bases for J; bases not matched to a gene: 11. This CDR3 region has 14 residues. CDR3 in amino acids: CASGGDRGRLEAFF. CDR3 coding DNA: TGTGCTAGTGGAGGAGACAGGGGAAGGCTGGAAGCTTTCTTT.

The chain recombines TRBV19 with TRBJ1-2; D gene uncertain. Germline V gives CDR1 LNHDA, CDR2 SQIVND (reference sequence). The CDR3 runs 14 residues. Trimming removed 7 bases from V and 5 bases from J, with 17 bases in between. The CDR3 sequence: CASNNGRSLYGYTF. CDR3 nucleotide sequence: TGTGCCAGTAATAATGGAAGGTCTTTATATGGCTACACCTTC.

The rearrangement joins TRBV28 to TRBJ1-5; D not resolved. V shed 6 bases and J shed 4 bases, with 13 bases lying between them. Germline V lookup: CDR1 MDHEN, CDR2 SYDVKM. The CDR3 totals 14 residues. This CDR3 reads CASRWGRSNQPQHF. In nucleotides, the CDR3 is TGTGCCAGCAGGTGGGGTAGATCAAATCAGCCCCAGCATTTT.

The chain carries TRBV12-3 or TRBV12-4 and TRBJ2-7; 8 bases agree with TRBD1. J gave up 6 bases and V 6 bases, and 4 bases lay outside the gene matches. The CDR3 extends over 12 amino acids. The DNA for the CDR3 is TGTGCCAGCAGCCAACAGGGGGTCGAGCAGTACTTC. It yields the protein CASSQQGVEQYF.

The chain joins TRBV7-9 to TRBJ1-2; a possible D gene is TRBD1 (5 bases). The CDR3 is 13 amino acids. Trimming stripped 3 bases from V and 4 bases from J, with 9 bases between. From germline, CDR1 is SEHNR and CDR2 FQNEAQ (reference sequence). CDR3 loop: CASSFDGAYGYTF. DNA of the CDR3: TGTGCCAGCAGCTTTGACGGGGCCTATGGCTACACCTTC.

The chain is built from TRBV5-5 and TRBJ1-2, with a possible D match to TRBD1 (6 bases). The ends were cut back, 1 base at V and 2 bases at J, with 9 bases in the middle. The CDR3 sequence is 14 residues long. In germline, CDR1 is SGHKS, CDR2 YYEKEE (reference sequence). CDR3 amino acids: CASSLRGPNYGYTF. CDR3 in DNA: TGTGCCAGCAGCTTGCGGGGGCCCAACTATGGCTACACCTTC.

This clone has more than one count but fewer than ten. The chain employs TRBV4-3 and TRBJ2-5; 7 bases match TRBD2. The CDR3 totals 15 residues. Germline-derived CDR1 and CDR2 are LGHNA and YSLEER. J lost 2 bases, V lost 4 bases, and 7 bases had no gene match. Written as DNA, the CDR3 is TGCGCCAGCAGCCCGGGCCGGGGACTACAAGAGACCCAGTACTTC. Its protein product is CASSPGRGLQETQYF.

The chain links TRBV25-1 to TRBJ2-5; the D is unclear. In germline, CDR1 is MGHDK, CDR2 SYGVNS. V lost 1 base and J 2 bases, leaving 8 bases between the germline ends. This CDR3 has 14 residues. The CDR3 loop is CASSELVAQETQYF. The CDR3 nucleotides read TGTGCCAGCAGTGAATTGGTAGCACAAGAGACCCAGTACTTC.

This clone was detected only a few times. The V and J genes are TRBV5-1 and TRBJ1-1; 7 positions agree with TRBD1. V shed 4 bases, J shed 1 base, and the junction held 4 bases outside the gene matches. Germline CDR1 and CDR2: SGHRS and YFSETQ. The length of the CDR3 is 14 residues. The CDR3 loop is CASSAGTENTEAFF. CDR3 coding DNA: TGCGCCAGCAGCGCCGGGACAGAGAACACTGAAGCTTTCTTT.

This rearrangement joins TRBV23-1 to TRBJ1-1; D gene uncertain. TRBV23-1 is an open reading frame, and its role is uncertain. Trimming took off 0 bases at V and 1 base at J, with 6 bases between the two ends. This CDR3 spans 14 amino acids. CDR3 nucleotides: TGCGCCAGCAGTCAATCGAAAGGGAACACTGAAGCTTTCTTT. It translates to CASSQSKGNTEAFF.

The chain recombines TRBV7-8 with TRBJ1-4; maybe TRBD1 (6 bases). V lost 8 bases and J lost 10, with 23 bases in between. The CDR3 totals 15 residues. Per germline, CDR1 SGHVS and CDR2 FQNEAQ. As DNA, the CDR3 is TGTGCCAGCGGCATTTCCGGGACACCAAACGGAAAACTGTTTTTT. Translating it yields CASGISGTPNGKLFF.

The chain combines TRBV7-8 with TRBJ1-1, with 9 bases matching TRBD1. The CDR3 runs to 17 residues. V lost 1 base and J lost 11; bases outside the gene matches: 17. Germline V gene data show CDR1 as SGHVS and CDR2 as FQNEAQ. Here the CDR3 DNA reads TGTGCCAGCAGCTTAGACAGGGGGCCCCAGCGAGGAGGGGGCGCTTTCTTT. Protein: CASSLDRGPQRGGGAFF.

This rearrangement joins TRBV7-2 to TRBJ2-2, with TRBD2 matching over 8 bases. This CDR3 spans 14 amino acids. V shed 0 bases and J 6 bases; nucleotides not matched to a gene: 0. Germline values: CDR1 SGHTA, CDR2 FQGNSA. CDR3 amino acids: CASSLATSAGELFF. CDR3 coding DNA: TGTGCCAGCAGCTTAGCGACTAGCGCCGGGGAGCTGTTTTTT.

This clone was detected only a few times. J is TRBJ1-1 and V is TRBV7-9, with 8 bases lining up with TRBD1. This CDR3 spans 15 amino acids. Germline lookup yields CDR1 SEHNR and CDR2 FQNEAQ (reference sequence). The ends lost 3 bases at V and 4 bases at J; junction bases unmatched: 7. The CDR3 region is CASSLTGAGSTEAFF. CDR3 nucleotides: TGTGCCAGCAGCTTGACAGGGGCGGGGAGCACTGAAGCTTTCTTT.

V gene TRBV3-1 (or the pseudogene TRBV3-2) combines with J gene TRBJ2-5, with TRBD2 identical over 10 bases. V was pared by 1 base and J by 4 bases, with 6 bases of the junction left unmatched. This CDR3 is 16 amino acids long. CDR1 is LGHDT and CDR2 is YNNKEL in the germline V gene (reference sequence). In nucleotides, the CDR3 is TGTGCCAGCAGCCAAGCCAGCGGGGGGGCCTTAGAGACCCAGTACTTC. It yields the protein CASSQASGGALETQYF.

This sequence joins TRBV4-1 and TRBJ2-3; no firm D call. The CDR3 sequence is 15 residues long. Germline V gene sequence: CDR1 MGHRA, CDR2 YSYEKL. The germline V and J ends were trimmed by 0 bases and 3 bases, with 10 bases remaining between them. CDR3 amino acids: CASSQESYSTDTQYF. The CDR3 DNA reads TGCGCCAGCAGCCAAGAGAGCTATTCTACAGATACGCAGTATTTT.

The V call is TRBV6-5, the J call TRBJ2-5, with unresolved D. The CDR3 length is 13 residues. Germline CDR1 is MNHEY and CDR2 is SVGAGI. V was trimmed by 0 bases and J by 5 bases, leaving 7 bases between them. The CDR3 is CASSYSFPETQYF. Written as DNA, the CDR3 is TGTGCCAGCAGTTACTCCTTCCCTGAGACCCAGTACTTC.